A single sample is the source of the 26 T cell receptor beta chains below, sequenced in a study of T cells in Graves' hyperthyroidism and ophthalmopathy. Amplified regions were TCR beta CDR3 sequences from RNA transcripts. The HTBI primer set was used in a first-round RT-PCR of the TCR CDR3. TCRdb passed the multiplex PCR reads through MiXCR, listing each CDR3 protein once. The sample includes 300,000 to 450,000 distinct CDR3 sequences, 15% to 20% of them seen just once. Input material: blood. The receptors derive from a woman under 40 with Graves' hyperthyroidism that later progressed to Graves' ophthalmopathy.

This clonotype was detected many times. The chain combines TRBV11-2 with TRBJ2-5; TRBD2 is a possible D gene (5 bases). This CDR3 has 13 residues. CDR1 and CDR2 (germline): SGHAT, FQNNGV. Trimming took off 3 bases at V and 4 bases at J, with 9 bases between the two ends. CDR3 sequence reads: CASSFEGGETQYF. In nucleotides, the CDR3 is TGTGCCAGCAGCTTCGAGGGTGGAGAGACCCAGTACTTC.

The chain links TRBV20-1 to TRBJ2-5, with 13 bases that match TRBD2. CDR3 length: 14 residues. Germline CDR1 DFQATT, CDR2 SNEGSKA (reference sequence). After removal of 4 bases from V and 5 bases from J, the junction contained 4 bases not matched to a gene. The CDR3 is CSANLLAGGETQYF. The CDR3 DNA is TGCAGTGCTAATCTACTAGCGGGGGGGGAGACCCAGTACTTC.

This clonotype was seen a handful of times. The chain joins TRBV7-9 to TRBJ1-2; 7 nucleotides line up with TRBD1. This CDR3 has 16 amino acids. Losses at the gene ends were 4 bases for V and 8 bases for J; bases not matched to a gene: 16. CDR1 is SEHNR, CDR2 FQNEAQ, per germline (reference sequence). In DNA form, the CDR3 reads TGTGCCAGCAGCTCCCGGGGGGACAGACTCCCCCAGGGCTACACCTTC. The encoded protein is CASSSRGDRLPQGYTF.

Concerning this clonotype itself: A much larger clonotype is one base distant, so this may be a read error. V gene TRBV6-1 combines with J gene TRBJ1-2; D is unresolved. Germline CDR1 is MNHNS and CDR2 is SASEGT. V was clipped by 5 bases and J by 4 bases, with 14 bases between them. The CDR3 has 14 amino acids. The CDR3 DNA sequence: TGTGCCAGCAGTCACAACCTCCTGTCCTATGGCTACACCTTC. This codes for CASSHNLLSYGYTF.

This clonotype was found a few times. V is TRBV28 and J is TRBJ1-4; a weak D match, TRBD1 (5 bases). The germline CDR1 and CDR2 sequences are MDHEN and SYDVKM. The V and J ends lost 3 bases and 4 bases respectively, with 12 bases between them. The length of the CDR3 is 15 residues. CDR3 in amino acids: CASSFSADSNEKLFF. CDR3 coding DNA: TGTGCCAGCAGTTTCAGCGCCGACAGTAATGAAAAACTGTTTTTT.

This clonotype was recorded many times. The chain uses TRBV28 and TRBJ1-5; D remains unclear. The germline V and J ends were trimmed by 1 base and 6 bases, with 10 bases remaining between them. Germline V gene data show CDR1 as MDHEN and CDR2 as SYDVKM. This CDR3 has 14 residues. The CDR3: CASSLYGSGQPQHF. The CDR3 region has the DNA TGTGCCAGCAGTTTATACGGAAGCGGTCAGCCCCAGCATTTT.

This clonotype has a count of ten or more. The genes are TRBV13 and TRBJ1-1, with 9 positions matching TRBD1. Germline V gene data show CDR1 as PRHDT and CDR2 as FYEKMQ (reference sequence). V was pared by 2 bases and J by 5 bases, with 9 bases of the junction left unmatched. The CDR3 length is 16 residues. The CDR3 sequence is CASSLRRDRAVTEAFF. The CDR3 DNA reads TGTGCCAGCAGCTTACGAAGGGACAGGGCTGTAACTGAAGCTTTCTTT.

The CDR3 here is CASSEGRALYGYTF. The CDR3 bases are TGCGCCAGCAGCGAGGGACGGGCTCTCTATGGCTACACCTTC. The chain joins TRBV5-1 to TRBJ1-2; a possible D gene is TRBD1 (5 bases). Germline CDR1 is SGHRS and CDR2 is YFSETQ. The CDR3 has 14 amino acids. V was cut by 4 bases and J by 4 bases, with 14 bases left in between.

The chain combines TRBV18 with TRBJ2-3; 7 bases are shared with TRBD1. The germline V gene has CDR1 KGHSH and CDR2 LQKENI. After removal of 0 bases from V and 2 bases from J, the junction contained 2 bases not matched to a gene. CDR3 size: 15 residues. The chain's CDR3 is CASSPPTGNTDTQYF. The CDR3 nucleotides read TGTGCCAGCTCACCACCGACAGGGAACACAGATACGCAGTATTTT.

CDR3 in DNA: TGCAGTGCCGGGATAGGAGTTTCCTACGAGCAGTACTTC. Residues: CSAGIGVSYEQYF. This chain links TRBV20-1 with TRBJ2-7; TRBD2 is a possible D gene (5 bases). Germline V lookup: CDR1 DFQATT, CDR2 SNEGSKA (reference sequence). V was trimmed by 6 bases and J by 1 base, leaving 13 bases between them. The CDR3 is 13 amino acids.

This clonotype was counted ten times or more. The chain couples TRBV11-2 to TRBJ2-3, with D uncertain. The CDR3 length is 17 residues. The V end lost 0 bases, the J end lost 2 bases, and 15 bases lay between the germline ends. Germline lookup yields CDR1 SGHAT and CDR2 FQNNGV. The CDR3 nucleotides read TGTGCCAGCAGCTTAGATCCGGTGGGCAGTTCCACAGATACGCAGTATTTT. Residues: CASSLDPVGSSTDTQYF.

Ten or more counts support this clonotype. The rearrangement joins TRBV7-2 to TRBJ2-1, with 14 bases aligning to TRBD2. Germline V CDR1 and CDR2: SGHTA, FQGNSA. V lost 6 bases and J lost 7; bases outside the gene matches: 5. The CDR3 has 15 amino acids. CDR3 sequence reads: CASRLGLAGGNEQFF. The CDR3 nucleotides read TGTGCCAGCAGACTAGGACTAGCGGGAGGTAATGAGCAGTTCTTC.

This clonotype was counted many times. The chain is built from TRBV5-5 and TRBJ2-2, with 8 bases aligning to TRBD1. CDR3 size: 14 residues. J lost 3 bases, V lost 7 bases, and 5 bases had no gene match. CDR1 and CDR2 (germline): SGHKS, YYEKEE (reference sequence). This chain's CDR3 is CASGDRGDTGELFF. The CDR3 nucleotides read TGTGCCAGCGGCGACAGGGGAGACACCGGGGAGCTGTTTTTT.

This clonotype turned up a few times. The chain recombines TRBV5-1 with TRBJ2-3, with a tentative D call TRBD2 (6 bases). V was clipped by 0 bases and J by 6 bases, with 14 bases between them. The germline V gene has CDR1 SGHRS and CDR2 YFSETQ. This CDR3 has 15 amino acids. The CDR3 is CASSLEASARDTQYF. The DNA for the CDR3 is TGCGCCAGCAGCTTGGAAGCTAGCGCTAGGGATACGCAGTATTTT.

V is TRBV20-1 and J is TRBJ2-7, with D perhaps assigned TRBD1 or TRBD2 (5 bases each). The CDR3 is 14 residues long. Looked up from germline, CDR1 is DFQATT and CDR2 is SNEGSKA (reference sequence). V lost 5 bases and J lost 3, with 17 bases in between. The CDR3 DNA reads TGCAGTGCTGCTGGGGGTCCCCTCTACTACGAGCAGTACTTC. Its protein product is CSAAGGPLYYEQYF.

V is TRBV4-2 and J is TRBJ2-7, with 12 nucleotides matching TRBD2. V lost 1 base, J lost 5 bases, and 3 bases stayed unmatched. Germline CDR1 is LGHNA and CDR2 is YNFKEQ. The length of the CDR3 is 15 residues. The CDR3 DNA sequence: TGTGCCAGCAGCCAAGGGACTAGCGGGATTGACGAGCAGTACTTC. Amino acid sequence: CASSQGTSGIDEQYF.

In its sample, this clonotype was seen many times. The genes are TRBV19 and TRBJ1-6; maybe TRBD1 (6 bases). Looked up from germline, CDR1 is LNHDA and CDR2 is SQIVND (reference sequence). The CDR3 covers 15 residues. Trimming removed 5 bases at V and 8 bases at J, with 16 bases between. The CDR3 region has the DNA TGTGCCAGTAGTCCGAACAGGGTCGGCTATTCACCCCTCCACTTT. Protein: CASSPNRVGYSPLHF.

The chain has TRBV7-9 and TRBJ2-3; TRBD1 or TRBD2 may be the D gene (5 bases each). Germline loops: CDR1 SEHNR, CDR2 FQNEAQ (reference sequence). The CDR3 has 17 residues. Trimming pared 1 base from V and 6 bases from J, leaving 20 bases between. This CDR3 is CASSLVGRTDLFDTQYF. CDR3 bases: TGTGCCAGCAGCTTAGTGGGACGGACCGATCTGTTTGATACGCAGTATTTT.

This sequence joins TRBV28 and TRBJ1-1, with 7 bases identical to TRBD1. The CDR3 has 15 amino acids. The trim removed 3 bases at V and 4 bases at J, leaving 8 bases unmatched. Germline V lookup: CDR1 MDHEN, CDR2 SYDVKM. The DNA of the CDR3 is TGTGCCAGCAGTTTTACACAGGGGTGGACCACTGAAGCTTTCTTT. It encodes CASSFTQGWTTEAFF.

This clonotype was seen at least ten times. This chain connects TRBV20-1 to TRBJ2-1; D is unresolved. The V and J ends lost 0 bases and 6 bases respectively, with 15 bases between them. Per the germline V gene, CDR1 is DFQATT and CDR2 is SNEGSKA (reference sequence). The CDR3 is 15 residues long. CDR3 DNA sequence: TGCAGTGCTAGAGAGCCAGGTCCCTACTCCAATGAGCAGTTCTTC. Amino acids: CSAREPGPYSNEQFF.

The sample holds many counts of this clonotype. The genes are TRBV6-2 or TRBV6-3 and TRBJ1-1; D is unresolved. The CDR3 sequence is 15 residues long. V shed 0 bases and J shed 0 bases, with 8 bases lying between them. Germline loops: CDR1 MNHEY, CDR2 SVGEGT. The CDR3 coding sequence is TGTGCCAGCAGTTACTCGGCAGGCTTGAACACTGAAGCTTTCTTT. Its translation is CASSYSAGLNTEAFF.

The V and J genes are TRBV11-3 and TRBJ2-2; possible D gene TRBD2, 6 bases. With 5 bases removed from V and 6 bases from J, the gap between germline ends came to 10 bases. Germline assignment: CDR1 SGHNT and CDR2 YENEEA. CDR3 size: 13 residues. Here the CDR3 reads CASSPGTAGELFF. The DNA for the CDR3 is TGTGCCAGCAGCCCAGGGACTGCCGGGGAGCTGTTTTTT.

The rearrangement links TRBV6-2 or TRBV6-3 to TRBJ1-2, with D possibly matching TRBD1 (6 bases). The CDR3 is 15 amino acids. Looked up from germline, CDR1 is MNHEY and CDR2 is SVGEGT. V dropped 6 bases and J dropped 2 bases, with 16 bases sitting between them. The CDR3 spells CASRRTGSRNYGYTF. The CDR3 DNA reads as TGTGCCAGCAGACGAACAGGGTCCCGAAACTATGGCTACACCTTC.

This clonotype was picked up a small number of times. The rearrangement links TRBV18 to TRBJ2-5, with 10 bases that match TRBD2. From germline, CDR1 is KGHSH and CDR2 LQKENI. Trimming at V came to 3 bases and at J to 2 bases, leaving 3 bases not matched to a gene. CDR3 length equals 15 residues. The CDR3 DNA reads TGTGCCAGCTCACCCCTAGCGGGGGTACAAGAGACCCAGTACTTC. It codes for CASSPLAGVQETQYF.

In its sample, this clonotype was seen many times. This sequence joins TRBV6-2 or TRBV6-3 and TRBJ1-1; D is ambiguous. V was trimmed by 6 bases and J by 8 bases, leaving 16 bases between them. Germline values: CDR1 MNHEY, CDR2 SVGEGT. This CDR3 has 13 residues. The CDR3 sequence: CASSKDALTEAFF. The CDR3 DNA sequence: TGTGCCAGCAGCAAGGACGCACTTACCGAAGCTTTCTTT.

This clonotype was counted at least ten times. J is TRBJ1-2 and V is TRBV12-3 or TRBV12-4, with a tentative D call TRBD1 (6 bases). V dropped 11 bases and J dropped 6 bases, with 22 bases sitting between them. CDR3 size: 14 residues. Here the CDR3 DNA reads TGTGCCTTCGACAAGGGCCCGGGGGCTCATGGCTACACCTTC. Protein sequence: CAFDKGPGAHGYTF.